This TCR beta chain was sequenced during a study of T cells after yellow fever vaccination. V gave up 6 bases and J gave up 0 bases, with 12 bases separating them. The CDR3 length is 15 residues. The germline V gene encodes CDR1 LGHNA and CDR2 YSLEER. This clonotype was counted many times. TCRdb reprocessed the 5' RACE reads via MiXCR and lists one record per CDR3 protein. In the table there are 140,000 to 150,000 distinct CDR3 sequences, about 7% of which are singletons. The specimen was CD4+ T cells sorted from PBMCs, collected 10 days after the yellow fever booster vaccination. V usage is TRBV4-3 and J usage is TRBJ2-1; possible D gene TRBD2, 5 bases. The source is a man aged 30 to 39 who received the YFV17D yellow fever vaccine. The CDR3 is CASSQRGSSYNEQFF. CDR3 in DNA: TGCGCCAGCAGTCAACGGGGAAGCTCCTACAATGAGCAGTTCTTC.